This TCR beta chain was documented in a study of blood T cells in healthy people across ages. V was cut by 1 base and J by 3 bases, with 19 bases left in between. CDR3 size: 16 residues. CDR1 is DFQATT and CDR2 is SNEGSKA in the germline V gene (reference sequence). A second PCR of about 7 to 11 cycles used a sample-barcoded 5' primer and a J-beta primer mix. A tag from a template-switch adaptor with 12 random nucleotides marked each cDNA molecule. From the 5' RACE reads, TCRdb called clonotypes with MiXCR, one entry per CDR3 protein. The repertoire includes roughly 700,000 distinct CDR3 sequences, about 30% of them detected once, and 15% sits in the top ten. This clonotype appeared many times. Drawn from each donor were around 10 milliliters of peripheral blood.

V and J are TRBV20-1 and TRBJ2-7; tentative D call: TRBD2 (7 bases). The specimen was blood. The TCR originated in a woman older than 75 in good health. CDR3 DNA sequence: TGCAGTGCTAGAGGGGTGGCGGGGGCGTCCGGCTACGAGCAGTACTTC. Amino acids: CSARGVAGASGYEQYF.